The source of this TCR beta chain is a study of tumor-infiltrating lymphocytes in localized non-small cell lung cancer. As for the study in general: Some samples were collected after neoadjuvant chemotherapy; smokers, never-smokers and several histologies were included. Whole-study results and caveats: IM1 and IM2 tumors showed no difference in T-cell fraction. Only some patients had TCR sequencing, depending on available tissue. No link was found between tumor T-cell fraction and recurrence-free survival.

V lost 5 bases and J 11 bases, leaving 12 bases between the germline ends. Germline V gene sequence: CDR1 ENHRY, CDR2 SYGVKD. The CDR3 runs 11 residues. With respect to this clone: Its antigen is currently unknown.

The assay was immunoSEQ multiplex PCR, and TCRdb's table has in-frame clones only and misses some. The sample has 9,500 to 10,000 clones; roughly 70% are singletons. The chain has TRBV10-3 and TRBJ1-1, with D perhaps TRBD1 (6 bases). This sequence was found in a human donor with non-small cell lung cancer. The sample taken for sequencing was lung tumor tissue. As DNA, the CDR3 is TGTGCCATCAGTACACAGGGAGAGGCTTTCTTT. This translates into CAISTQGEAFF.